The T cell receptor (beta chain) described here comes from a study of a mutant IDH1 vaccine in newly diagnosed glioma. Study as a whole: Onset of vaccination occurred 4-6 weeks following radiotherapy alone, or with temozolomide cycles. Treated patients had a mean age of approximately 40 years and an approximately 62% male, about 40% female split.

Germline lookup yields CDR1 MNHEY and CDR2 SVGAGI. The CDR3 is 11 amino acids. V was pared by 5 bases and J by 2 bases, with 4 bases between. Only in-frame clones appear in the TCRdb table, and some are missing; sequencing was by immunoSEQ multiplex PCR. Of approximately 50,000 clones in the sample, roughly four fifths are singletons; the top ten hold roughly 3.2%. For this clone: The antigen is not known.

Time point: week 47, end of study. Topical imiquimod was applied with each vaccine dose, which held 300 ug of mutant IDH1 20-mer peptide. Vaccination of patients was performed eight times, in weeks 1, 3, 5, 7, 11, 15, 19 and 23. Astrocytomas found in donors were new, WHO grade 3 or 4, IDH1-mutant and ATRX-lost. The TCR comes from a woman between 45 and 65 years old with glioma. The V and J genes are TRBV6-5 and TRBJ2-7; D gene unclear. The specimen comprised PBMCs, sampled from a glioma patient whose treatment included an IDH1 peptide vaccine. CDR3 bases: TGTGCCAGCAGTGGGACCTACGAGCAGTACTTC. Translation: CASSGTYEQYF.